What follows are 20 T cell receptor beta chains derived from one specimen sequenced in a study of cytomegalovirus exposure and HLA in healthy donors. Researchers ran the PCR with 60 Vbeta and 13 Jbeta primers. Some clones are missing from TCRdb's copy, which holds only in-frame ones; the method was immunoSEQ multiplex PCR. The record lists around 140,000 clones, of which the ten most abundant hold 1.5% to 2%. The sequenced sample was PBMCs. These receptors all stem from a man aged 18 to 35 in good health and CMV-seronegative.

The J gene is TRBJ2-7, the V gene TRBV7-9; 9 bases line up with TRBD1. Germline V gene sequence: CDR1 SEHNR, CDR2 FQNEAQ (reference sequence). The CDR3 has 16 residues. CDR3 sequence (DNA): TGTGCTTATCAGGGGACAGGGTCCTCCCCCTCCTACGAGCAGTACTTC. Residues: CAYQGTGSSPSYEQYF.

The chain links TRBV7-3 to TRBJ2-2; 8 bases line up with TRBD2. J was trimmed by 4 bases and V by 1 base; bases with no gene match: 8. This CDR3 region has 17 residues. The germline gives CDR1 SGHTA, CDR2 FQGTGA. This CDR3 is CASSLKVGGAVTGELFF. CDR3 in DNA: TGTGCCAGCAGCTTAAAGGTCGGGGGGGCCGTCACCGGGGAGCTGTTTTTT.

DNA of the CDR3: TGCAGTGCTAACATTCTCTATGGCTACACCTTC. Protein product: CSANILYGYTF. The chain couples TRBV20-1 to TRBJ1-2; D ambiguous. The CDR3 is 11 amino acids. Trimming cost V 4 bases and J 4 bases, with 7 bases left between them. The V gene's germline CDR1 is DFQATT and CDR2 SNEGSKA (reference sequence).

This sequence joins TRBV6-6 and TRBJ2-7; 8 bases are shared with TRBD1. CDR1 is MNHNY and CDR2 is SVGAGI in the germline V gene (reference sequence). The CDR3 runs to 13 residues. Germline trimming cut 10 bases from V and 4 bases from J; bases unmatched to any gene: 9. The CDR3 here is CAISRQGQYEQYF. Here the CDR3 DNA reads TGTGCCATTTCCAGACAGGGGCAGTACGAGCAGTACTTC.

The J gene is TRBJ2-7, the V gene TRBV18; a weak D match, TRBD2 (6 bases). Germline CDR1 KGHSH, CDR2 LQKENI. V lost 3 bases, J lost 5 bases, and 26 bases lay in between. The CDR3 extends over 18 amino acids. This chain's CDR3 is CASSPDPGLRVFWNEQYF. Here the CDR3 DNA reads TGTGCCAGCTCACCTGATCCGGGACTGAGGGTTTTTTGGAACGAGCAGTACTTC.

The chain carries TRBV7-2 and TRBJ2-6; perhaps TRBD1 as D (6 bases). There are 18 residues in the CDR3. Trimming took off 1 base at V and 1 base at J, with 14 bases between the two ends. Germline V gives CDR1 SGHTA, CDR2 FQGNSA. The CDR3 reads CASSLGATGTSGANVLTF. In DNA form, the CDR3 reads TGTGCCAGCAGCTTAGGGGCGACAGGAACTTCTGGGGCCAACGTCCTGACTTTC. Together with reference TRBV7-2 and TRBJ2-6, the CDR3 gives the full variable domain: GAGVSQSPSNKVTEKGKDVELRCDPISGHTALYWYRQSLGQGLEFLIYFQGNSAPDKSGLPSDRFSAERTGGSVSTLTIQRTQQEDSAVYLCASSLGATGTSGANVLTFGAGSRLTVL.

The V and J genes are TRBV28 and TRBJ2-6, with D possibly TRBD1 on 6 matching bases. The CDR3 contains 15 residues. Germline CDR1 and CDR2: MDHEN and SYDVKM. V shed 5 bases and J shed 4 bases, with 12 bases lying between them. The CDR3 here is CASSPQGSGANVLTF. DNA for the CDR3: TGTGCCAGCAGTCCACAGGGATCCGGGGCCAACGTCCTGACTTTC.

CDR3 nucleotides: TGTGCCAGCAGCTTGTTATATTCTAGCGGGAGATGGACGGACACAGATACGCAGTATTTT. It is translated as CASSLLYSSGRWTDTDTQYF. The V gene is TRBV5-5, the J gene TRBJ2-3; 10 positions match TRBD2. V shed 1 base, J shed 2 bases, and the junction held 16 bases outside the gene matches. The CDR3 is 20 amino acids. Germline CDR1 SGHKS, CDR2 YYEKEE (reference sequence).

The rearrangement joins TRBV5-6 to TRBJ1-4; D might be TRBD1 (6 bases). Germline lookup yields CDR1 SGHDT and CDR2 YYEEEE. Trimming pared 5 bases from V and 7 bases from J, leaving 12 bases between. This CDR3 has 13 amino acids. CDR3 DNA sequence: TGTGCCAGCAGATTGAAGGGGGTTGAAAAACTGTTTTTT. Its translation is CASRLKGVEKLFF.

CDR3 bases: TGTGCCAGCAGTGAGATGGGACTAGTCCCCGGAGGGCAGTACTTC. Protein sequence: CASSEMGLVPGGQYF. This rearrangement joins TRBV6-1 to TRBJ2-7; TRBD2 matches 8 bases. Per the germline V gene, CDR1 is MNHNS and CDR2 is SASEGT. This CDR3 comprises 15 residues. V dropped 3 bases and J dropped 9; count of bases not matched to a gene: 13.

V usage is TRBV18 and J usage is TRBJ2-5; a possible D gene is TRBD2 (5 bases). V was pared by 3 bases and J by 4 bases, with 18 bases between. CDR3 size: 16 residues. Germline-derived CDR1 and CDR2 are KGHSH and LQKENI. The CDR3 loop is CASSPPLDSLGETQYF. For the CDR3, the DNA is TGTGCCAGCTCACCGCCTTTGGACTCCTTGGGAGAGACCCAGTACTTC.

The rearrangement joins TRBV30 to TRBJ1-1, with D tentatively TRBD1 (6 bases). Looked up from germline, CDR1 is GTSNPN and CDR2 is SVGIG (reference sequence). V gave up 8 bases and J gave up 2 bases, with 12 bases separating them. CDR3 length equals 12 residues. The CDR3 nucleotides are TGTGCCGTACAGGGTCTTAACACTGAAGCTTTCTTT. Protein: CAVQGLNTEAFF.

This chain joins TRBV7-2 and TRBJ2-5, with TRBD2 as a possible D gene (7 bases). V was cut by 5 bases and J by 4 bases, with 17 bases left in between. Germline V gene sequence: CDR1 SGHTA, CDR2 FQGNSA. This CDR3 is built from 15 residues. The CDR3 is CASSIWGRGGETQYF. The CDR3 DNA sequence: TGTGCCAGCAGCATCTGGGGTAGGGGGGGAGAGACCCAGTACTTC.

V is TRBV19 and J is TRBJ2-7, with unresolved D. The CDR3 spans 15 residues. The germline gives CDR1 LNHDA, CDR2 SQIVND (reference sequence). Trimming pared 0 bases from V and 0 bases from J, leaving 9 bases between. The CDR3 nucleotides read TGTGCCAGTAGTATAGATCTGACTCTCTCCTACGAGCAGTACTTC. This encodes CASSIDLTLSYEQYF.

The J gene is TRBJ2-1, the V gene TRBV11-3; 7 bases match TRBD1. The V gene's germline CDR1 is SGHNT and CDR2 YENEEA. This CDR3 is 14 amino acids long. J was trimmed by 6 bases and V by 3 bases; bases with no gene match: 5. The CDR3 protein is CASSFTGEGNEQFF. The DNA of the CDR3 is TGTGCCAGCAGCTTCACAGGGGAAGGCAATGAGCAGTTCTTC.

The rearrangement uses TRBV7-9 and TRBJ2-7, with D perhaps matching TRBD1 (8 bases). The germline V gene has CDR1 SEHNR and CDR2 FQNEAQ (reference sequence). This CDR3 is 16 amino acids long. Trimming shortened V by 3 bases and J by 5 bases, and 20 bases separated the two germline ends. CDR3 residues: CASSLGGAGGRNEQYF. For the CDR3, the DNA is TGTGCCAGCAGCTTGGGGGGGGCAGGGGGCCGAAACGAGCAGTACTTC.

The CDR3 here is CATSRDLTVEAFF. CDR3 nucleotide sequence: TGTGCCACCAGCAGAGATCTTACGGTTGAAGCTTTCTTT. V usage is TRBV15 and J usage is TRBJ1-1; no reliable D call. Trimming removed 0 bases from V and 7 bases from J, with 9 bases in between. The CDR3 contains 13 residues. CDR1 and CDR2 from the germline V gene are LNHNV and YYDKDF (reference sequence).

For the CDR3, the DNA is TGTGCCAGCAGCGCCAACCCGGGACAGGGCTACGGCTACACCTTC. Translating it yields CASSANPGQGYGYTF. V is TRBV9 and J is TRBJ1-2, with 9 positions matching TRBD1. The germline CDR1 and CDR2 sequences are SGDLS and YYNGEE. Unmatched junction bases numbered 11, after V lost 3 bases and J lost 8 bases. CDR3 length equals 15 residues.

The chain is built from TRBV2 and TRBJ1-1; D is undetermined. Trimming removed 2 bases from V and 0 bases from J, with 13 bases in between. Germline lookup yields CDR1 SNHLY and CDR2 FYNNEI. The CDR3 runs to 16 residues. CDR3 in DNA: TGTGCCAGCAGTGAAAAGGGTCCGAGGGTGAACACTGAAGCTTTCTTT. Residues: CASSEKGPRVNTEAFF.

The chain recombines TRBV18 with TRBJ2-7; weak D call: TRBD2 (6 bases). V gave up 5 bases and J gave up 6 bases, with 17 bases separating them. Germline CDR1 is KGHSH and CDR2 is LQKENI. The CDR3 contains 14 residues. CDR3 in DNA: TGTGCCAGCTCAAGCACGCATGAGGGAGGCGAGCAGTACTTC. This gives the protein CASSSTHEGGEQYF.